This T cell receptor (beta chain) came from a study of technical replicates of blood from a few donors. This table comes from immunoSEQ multiplex PCR, and its TCRdb copy is limited to in-frame clones, with some not included. The profile shows about 80,000 clones, 85% to 95% of them singletons. Per the germline V gene, CDR1 is MGHDK and CDR2 is SYGVNS. The V end was cut by 2 bases, the J end by 3 bases, with 11 bases between. The CDR3 is 14 amino acids. The TCR sequence derives from a human donor in good health. V and J are TRBV25-1 and TRBJ2-7; D gene unclear. Sequencing was performed on T cells isolated from PBMCs. The CDR3: CASSETRRGYEQYF. The CDR3 DNA sequence: TGTGCCAGCAGTGAAACGAGGAGAGGCTACGAGCAGTACTTC.